The rows below give T cell receptor beta chains drawn from one sample of a study of shared clonotypes between healthy human individuals. Assay: immunoSEQ multiplex PCR; the TCRdb copy retains only in-frame clones and omits some. The sample has some 2.1 million clones, about 95% seen once. The sample consisted of naive CD8+ T cells sorted from blood. The receptor source for this set is a man younger than 35 in good health. CDR3s include the opening cysteine and the closing phenylalanine or tryptophan. The D gene is left open where the match is weak. Clone size is given for some rows only: seen once, a few or many times, or a class if the clone is expanded.

DNA: TGTGCCAGTAGTACGACAGCCTCCTACGAGCAGTACTTC
CDR3: CASSTTASYEQYF
size: few
J: TRBJ2-7
V: TRBV19
D: -

DNA: TGCGCCAGCAGCCAAGAATGGGAGAACTCCTACAATGAGCAGTTCTTC
CDR3: CASSQEWENSYNEQFF
size: once
J: TRBJ2-1
V: TRBV4-3
D: -

DNA: TGTGCCAGCAGCCTACAGGGGGGCTCCTATAATTCACCCCTCCACTTT
CDR3: CASSLQGGSYNSPLHF
size: once
J: TRBJ1-6
V: TRBV7-9
D: TRBD1

DNA: TGTGCCACCGAGCCGGGACAGGGGCTTTACGAGCAGTACTTC
CDR3: CATEPGQGLYEQYF
size: -
J: TRBJ2-7
V: TRBV6-1
D: TRBD1

DNA: TGTGCCATCAGTGACCCGGACAGGGGTCGAGAGACCCAGTACTTC
CDR3: CAISDPDRGRETQYF
size: once
J: TRBJ2-5
V: TRBV10-3
D: TRBD1

DNA: TGTGCCTGGATGGGAGGCCGAGGGAACGAGCAGTACTTC
CDR3: CAWMGGRGNEQYF
size: -
J: TRBJ2-7
V: TRBV30
D: -

DNA: TGTGCCAGCTCACCGGATCGGACAGGATTCTACGAGCAGTACTTC
CDR3: CASSPDRTGFYEQYF
size: -
J: TRBJ2-7
V: TRBV18
D: TRBD1

DNA: TGTGCCAGCAGCATACCGCTACAGGGGAACAATGAGCAGTTCTTC
CDR3: CASSIPLQGNNEQFF
size: -
J: TRBJ2-1
V: TRBV5-6
D: TRBD1

DNA: TGTGCCAGCAGCGACCGAGATGGGGGGGATCTTAACGAGCAGTACTTC
CDR3: CASSDRDGGDLNEQYF
size: once
J: TRBJ2-7
V: TRBV7-9
D: TRBD2

DNA: TGTGCCAGCAGTTCCTGGGGGAATGAGCAGTTCTTC
CDR3: CASSSWGNEQFF
size: once
J: TRBJ2-1
V: TRBV27
D: -

DNA: TGTGCCAGCACACTAAGCGGGAGCTCCTACGAGCAGTACTTC
CDR3: CASTLSGSSYEQYF
size: -
J: TRBJ2-7
V: TRBV6-1
D: TRBD2

DNA: TGTGCCAGCAGTGGAGGGTCGGGTTCACCCCTCCACTTT
CDR3: CASSGGSGSPLHF
size: -
J: TRBJ1-6
V: TRBV9
D: -

DNA: TGTGCCAGTACAGCTATCATCGAGACCCAGTACTTC
CDR3: CASTAIIETQYF
size: -
J: TRBJ2-5
V: TRBV7-9
D: -

DNA: TGTGCCAGCAGTTTAGCCCCGACCCCCCAGCATACCCAGCAGTACTTC
CDR3: CASSLAPTPQHTQQYF
size: once
J: TRBJ2-7
V: TRBV27
D: -

DNA: TGTGCCAGCAGCTTTAGCCTGACAGGGTACCCGGTCGAGCAGTACTTC
CDR3: CASSFSLTGYPVEQYF
size: -
J: TRBJ2-7
V: TRBV7-2
D: TRBD1

DNA: TGCGCCAGCAGCCAAGATTTGAGGACTAGCGGCTCCTACGAGCAGTACTTC
CDR3: CASSQDLRTSGSYEQYF
size: -
J: TRBJ2-7
V: TRBV4-1
D: TRBD2

DNA: TGTGCCAGCAGCAAAGTGAACAGGCCTAGCAATCAGCCCCAGCATTTT
CDR3: CASSKVNRPSNQPQHF
size: -
J: TRBJ1-5
V: TRBV21-1
D: -

DNA: TGTGCCAGCAGCTCCTTAAGCGGGGGCGGGTACAATGAGCAGTTCTTC
CDR3: CASSSLSGGGYNEQFF
size: -
J: TRBJ2-1
V: TRBV11-2
D: TRBD2

DNA: TGCGCCAGCAGCTTGGAGGGCCACGGAAGCAATCAGCCCCAGCATTTT
CDR3: CASSLEGHGSNQPQHF
size: -
J: TRBJ1-5
V: TRBV5-1
D: -

DNA: TGTGCCAGCAGCGTAGGAGGGGACTTGAACACTGAAGCTTTCTTT
CDR3: CASSVGGDLNTEAFF
size: once
J: TRBJ1-1
V: TRBV9
D: -

DNA: TGTGCCAGCAGCCAGGGACGGCAGAACCATGGCTACACCTTC
CDR3: CASSQGRQNHGYTF
size: -
J: TRBJ1-2
V: TRBV7-9
D: -

DNA: TGTGCCAGCAGTTACTCTCCCGACACTGAAGCTTTCTTT
CDR3: CASSYSPDTEAFF
size: -
J: TRBJ1-1
V: TRBV6-5
D: -

DNA: TGTGCCAGCAGCCTTACAGGGACCGCCGAGTTGGGGGACGTCTCTGGAAACACCATATATTTT
CDR3: CASSLTGTAELGDVSGNTIYF
size: -
J: TRBJ1-3
V: TRBV9
D: -

DNA: TGTGCCAGCAGGCCCGGTGACAGGGTCGAGCAGTACTTC
CDR3: CASRPGDRVEQYF
size: -
J: TRBJ2-7
V: TRBV2
D: TRBD1

DNA: TGTGCCAGCAGTCTACAGGGGGGAGTTGGCGAGCAGTACTTC
CDR3: CASSLQGGVGEQYF
size: once
J: TRBJ2-7
V: TRBV6-5
D: TRBD1

DNA: TGTGCCAGCAGCTTAGCCGCTGGGGGGACGGTCAATGAGCAGTTCTTC
CDR3: CASSLAAGGTVNEQFF
size: -
J: TRBJ2-1
V: TRBV7-9
D: -

DNA: TGTGCCAGCAGCCAGACAGGCCTTAATGAAAAACTGTTTTTT
CDR3: CASSQTGLNEKLFF
size: -
J: TRBJ1-4
V: TRBV7-6
D: -

DNA: TGCGCCAGCAGCCAAGAAGGGGCTAGCGGGATATTCGAGCAGTACTTC
CDR3: CASSQEGASGIFEQYF
size: -
J: TRBJ2-7
V: TRBV4-3
D: TRBD2

DNA: TGTGCCAGCAGCCAGGGGGGGTCAGGAGGTTATGGCTACACCTTC
CDR3: CASSQGGSGGYGYTF
size: -
J: TRBJ1-2
V: TRBV4-2
D: -

DNA: TGTGCCAGCAGCGTCCATCCGGATTCTTCGGGCACTGAAGCTTTCTTT
CDR3: CASSVHPDSSGTEAFF
size: -
J: TRBJ1-1
V: TRBV6-6
D: -

DNA: TGTGCCAGCAGCTTAGCCTCGGAGACCCAGTACTTC
CDR3: CASSLASETQYF
size: once
J: TRBJ2-5
V: TRBV13
D: -

DNA: TGTGCCAGCAGTTCACGGTCTCTCAATCAGCCCCAGCATTTT
CDR3: CASSSRSLNQPQHF
size: -
J: TRBJ1-5
V: TRBV27
D: -

DNA: TGTGCCAGCATCTTCGACAGGGAATCCTACAATGAGCAGTTCTTC
CDR3: CASIFDRESYNEQFF
size: -
J: TRBJ2-1
V: TRBV7-9
D: TRBD1

DNA: TGTGCCAGCAGCGTGGTAGCGGGAGCCGATACGCAGTATTTT
CDR3: CASSVVAGADTQYF
size: -
J: TRBJ2-3
V: TRBV9
D: TRBD2

DNA: TGCGCCAGCAGCCATAATTATGGCTACACCTTC
CDR3: CASSHNYGYTF
size: once
J: TRBJ1-2
V: TRBV4-3
D: -

DNA: TGTGCCGTAGGCGACTACGAGCAGTACTTC
CDR3: CAVGDYEQYF
size: -
J: TRBJ2-7
V: TRBV7-9
D: -

DNA: TGTGCCAGCAGGCCAGTCGGGACAGGGCAAGAGACCCAGTACTTC
CDR3: CASRPVGTGQETQYF
size: -
J: TRBJ2-5
V: TRBV27
D: TRBD1

DNA: TGTGCCAGCAGCTTAGTCATCGGGGTCCTCCAAGAGACCCAGTACTTC
CDR3: CASSLVIGVLQETQYF
size: once
J: TRBJ2-5
V: TRBV7-9
D: -

DNA: TGCGCCAGCAGCCAAGATGTGGGGCTAGCAGAGACCCAGTACTTC
CDR3: CASSQDVGLAETQYF
size: -
J: TRBJ2-5
V: TRBV4-3
D: -

DNA: TGTGCCAGCAGCCACAGCGGGAACTCCTACGAGCAGTACTTC
CDR3: CASSHSGNSYEQYF
size: -
J: TRBJ2-7
V: TRBV14
D: TRBD2

DNA: TGTGCCAGCACAGGGGCGCCACAGGGGCAGTTCTTC
CDR3: CASTGAPQGQFF
size: -
J: TRBJ2-1
V: TRBV2
D: -

DNA: TGTGCCAGCAGCTCAGGCACCTACGAGCAGTACTTC
CDR3: CASSSGTYEQYF
size: -
J: TRBJ2-7
V: TRBV11-2
D: -

DNA: TGTGCCAGCAGTTGGAGGGGGTCCTCCTCCTACGAGCAGTACTTC
CDR3: CASSWRGSSSYEQYF
size: -
J: TRBJ2-7
V: TRBV13
D: -

DNA: TGTGCCAGCAGCTCTGGTAAAGGGGGAGACAGCCCGGGTGGCTACACCTTC
CDR3: CASSSGKGGDSPGGYTF
size: -
J: TRBJ1-2
V: TRBV7-9
D: -

DNA: TGTGCCAGCAGCCCCATTAGCGGGAGGGCCGCCTACGAGCAGTACTTC
CDR3: CASSPISGRAAYEQYF
size: -
J: TRBJ2-7
V: TRBV7-9
D: TRBD2